The source of this T cell receptor (beta chain) is a study of OX40 agonist ivuxolimab in advanced cancers. Overall study context: The study treated patients with ivuxolimab, an agonistic anti-OX40 (CD134) antibody. Patients undergoing dose escalation presented with hepatocellular carcinoma, melanoma, renal cell or head and neck cancer.

The junction had 21 bases not matched to a gene; V was cut back by 5 bases and J by 15 bases. Germline CDR1 MNHEY, CDR2 SMNVEV (reference sequence). This CDR3 contains 16 residues. In the case of this clone: Its target is unknown.

The protocol was immunoSEQ multiplex PCR, while the TCRdb copy is restricted to in-frame clones and leaves out a portion. Of about 7,800 clones listed, around 67% are singletons. Study-wide points: The average count of expanded clones was higher among CD8+ T cells than among CD4+. Specificity for antigen went undetermined in the expanded peripheral T cells.

The specimen was CD4+ or CD8+ T cells sorted from blood, collected in a trial of the OX40 agonist ivuxolimab. The V gene is TRBV27, the J gene TRBJ2-1, with 8 bases fitting TRBD1. This receptor was identified in an adult with an advanced solid tumor such as melanoma, head and neck, liver or kidney cancer. The chain's CDR3 is CASSPWGTGRSMSRFF. The DNA for the CDR3 is TGTGCCAGCAGTCCCTGGGGGACAGGCAGATCCATGAGTCGGTTCTTC.